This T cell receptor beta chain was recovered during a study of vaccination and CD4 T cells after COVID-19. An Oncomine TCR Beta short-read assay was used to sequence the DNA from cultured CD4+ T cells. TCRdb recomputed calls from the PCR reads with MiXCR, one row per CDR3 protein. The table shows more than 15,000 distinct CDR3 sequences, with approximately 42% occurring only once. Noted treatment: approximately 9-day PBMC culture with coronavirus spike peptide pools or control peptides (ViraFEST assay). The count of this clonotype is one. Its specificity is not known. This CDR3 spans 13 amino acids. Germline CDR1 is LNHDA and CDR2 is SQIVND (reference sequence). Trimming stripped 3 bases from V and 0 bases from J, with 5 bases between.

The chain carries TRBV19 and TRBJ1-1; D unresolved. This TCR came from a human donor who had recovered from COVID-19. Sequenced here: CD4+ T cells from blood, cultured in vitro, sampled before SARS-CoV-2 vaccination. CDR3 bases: TGTGCCAGTAGTATCGTTATGAACACTGAAGCTTTCTTT. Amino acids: CASSIVMNTEAFF.